The 2 T cell receptor beta chains in this list originate from one sample, sequenced in a study of CXCR3-negative and CXCR3-positive naive CD8 T cells. Carrying UMI labels, the TRB cDNA libraries were prepared through 5' RACE. TCRdb reanalyzed the 5' RACE reads, giving one entry per CDR3 protein sequence and no DNA. Recorded for this sample: some 120,000 distinct CDR3 sequences. The study, taken as a whole, reports: Comparison of naive cells showed more hydrophobic TRB CDR3s in CXCR3-positive than in CXCR3-negative naive cells.

No cognate antigen is known for these TCRs. The sample taken for sequencing was naive CXCR3+ CD8+ T cells from blood. Subset of the sample: CD45RO-CCR7+CD27+CD95- naive CD8+ T cells expressing CXCR3 (TNR3+). The receptors derive from a human donor in good health. Some clones in this sample may be carry-over from other donors' samples.

The genes are TRBV6-2 or TRBV6-3 and TRBJ2-7; TCRdb's assignment of TRBD1 cannot be checked, as there is no DNA. The CDR3 length is 17 residues. The germline CDR1 and CDR2 sequences are MNHEY and SVGEGT. The CDR3: CASSYSFPGQLGFVQYF.

The chain joins TRBV21-1 to TRBJ2-7; TCRdb selects TRBD1, and the lack of DNA leaves this call unchecked. TRBV21-1 is a recognized pseudogene. CDR3 length: 15 amino acids. CDR3 sequence: CASSKGRGQVYEQYF.